This T cell receptor beta chain was documented in a study of metastatic and nonmetastatic thyroid tumors. As for the study in general: Across blood and tumor or nodule tissue, repertoires from malignant and benign thyroid patients were compared with one another.

Thyroid surgery was preceded by no treatment in any patient. Original data processing: It was from CDR3 differences across clinicopathological groups that a distant-metastasis classifier for papillary thyroid cancer was built. TCRdb re-analyzed the PCR reads using MiXCR. V and J calls and clone size were set by TCRdb, not the authors. The sample carries several thousand clones, 32% recorded once. V gave up 2 bases and J gave up 4 bases; unmatched junction bases: 10. This CDR3 is 16 amino acids long. Germline V lookup: CDR1 MNHNS, CDR2 SASEGT. Study-level results: As reported, TCR beta diversity in blood and tumor was significantly higher in malignant thyroid tumors than in benign nodules.

As for this clone: Its antigen remains unknown.

Sequenced sample: tumor tissue. The rearrangement joins TRBV6-1 to TRBJ1-1; TRBD1 matches at 7 bases. The TCR comes from a female donor with papillary thyroid cancer or a benign thyroid nodule (not recorded which). Some clones in this sample may be carry-over from other donors' samples. CDR3 loop: CASSEIGRQGCTEAFF. Here the CDR3 DNA reads TGTGCCAGCAGTGAAATAGGACGACAGGGTTGCACTGAAGCTTTCTTT.